This T cell receptor beta chain was sequenced during a study of T cell responses to AZD1222 COVID-19 vaccine. Study-level points and caveats: Only after the peak T cell response were repertoires sampled. Of spike-specific TCRs, nearly half reportedly target regions left unmutated in variants. A mostly white British donor set with more females was recruited, and clonal diversity was possibly underestimated. The study found Spike-specific TCR breadth and depth rose after two AZD1222 doses.

Germline assignment: CDR1 SGHTA and CDR2 FQGNSA. Losses at the gene ends were 5 bases for V and 7 bases for J; bases not matched to a gene: 4. The CDR3 runs to 14 residues. Concerning this clone: What it binds is not known.

The repertoire was sequenced with immunoSEQ multiplex PCR; TCRdb's copy has only in-frame clones and lacks some. In the table there are roughly 140,000 clones, approximately 88% of which are singletons. The material was peripheral blood, obtained on day 0 of MenACWY control vaccination. The chain joins TRBV7-2 to TRBJ1-6; TRBD1 matches at 8 bases. The TCR sequence derives from an adult in good health. For the CDR3, the DNA is TGTGCCAGCAGCCAAGACAGGGGAAATTCACCCCTCCACTTT. Translating gives CASSQDRGNSPLHF.